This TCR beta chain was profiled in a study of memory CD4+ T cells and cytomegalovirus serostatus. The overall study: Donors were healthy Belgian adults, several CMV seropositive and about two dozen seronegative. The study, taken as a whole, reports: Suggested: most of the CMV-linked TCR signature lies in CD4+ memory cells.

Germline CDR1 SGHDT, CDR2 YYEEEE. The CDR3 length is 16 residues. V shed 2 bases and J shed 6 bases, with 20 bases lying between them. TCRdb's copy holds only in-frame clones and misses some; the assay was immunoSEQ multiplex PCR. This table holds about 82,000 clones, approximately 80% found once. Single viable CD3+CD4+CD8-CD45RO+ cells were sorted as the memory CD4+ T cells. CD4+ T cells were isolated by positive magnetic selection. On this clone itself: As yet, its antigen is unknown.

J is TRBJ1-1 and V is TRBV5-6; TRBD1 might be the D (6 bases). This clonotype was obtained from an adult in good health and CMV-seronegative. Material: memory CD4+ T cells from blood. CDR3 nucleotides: TGTGCCAGCAGCTTCGCGACCGGGACGGGACATTCTGAAGCTTTCTTT. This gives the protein CASSFATGTGHSEAFF.